The clone carrying this T cell receptor beta chain came up many times. As yet, its antigen is unknown. The data originate from a study of CD8+ T cells in alopecia areata. General study results and limits: TCRs were shared less clearly across patients than in mice, possibly for HLA-related reasons. Researchers report lesional scalp, most notably alopecia totalis/universalis, outstripped normal scalp in clonality.

Sequencing relied on a cDNA template that was reverse transcribed from extracted RNA. The protocol was immunoSEQ multiplex PCR, while the TCRdb copy is restricted to in-frame clones and leaves out a portion. The repertoire includes over 150,000 clones, roughly three fifths of them detected once, and under 5% sits in the top ten. This CDR3 has 15 residues. The germline V gene has CDR1 SGHTA and CDR2 FQGNSA. V dropped 3 bases and J dropped 0; count of bases not matched to a gene: 2. The chain is built from TRBV7-2 and TRBJ2-3; 8 nucleotides agree with TRBD2. The sequencing sample was made of CD8+ T cells sorted from blood. The receptor was derived from a human donor in good health. CDR3 bases: TGTGCCAGCAGCTTCTCTAGCGGGAGCACAGATACGCAGTATTTT. As protein: CASSFSSGSTDTQYF.